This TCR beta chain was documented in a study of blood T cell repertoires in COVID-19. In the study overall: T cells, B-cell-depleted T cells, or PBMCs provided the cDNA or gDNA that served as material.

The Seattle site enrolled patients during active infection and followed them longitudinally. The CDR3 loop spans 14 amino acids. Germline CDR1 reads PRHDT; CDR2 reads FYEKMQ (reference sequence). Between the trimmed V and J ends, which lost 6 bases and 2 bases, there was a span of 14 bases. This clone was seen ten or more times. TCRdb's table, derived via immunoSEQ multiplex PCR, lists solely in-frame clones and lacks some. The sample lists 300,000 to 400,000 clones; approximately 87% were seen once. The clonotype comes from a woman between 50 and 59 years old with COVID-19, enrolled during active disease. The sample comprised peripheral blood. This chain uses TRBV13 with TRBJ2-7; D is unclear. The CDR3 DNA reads TGTGCCAGCAGAGAAAACCAGGCTACCTACGAGCAGTACTTC. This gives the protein CASRENQATYEQYF.